The clone carrying this TCR beta chain showed up just a few times. The sample belongs to a study of early T cells in non-severe SARS-CoV-2 infection. The germline V gene encodes CDR1 MNHEY and CDR2 SVGEGT. CDR3 length: 16 residues. V lost 4 bases to trimming and J lost 2 bases; unmatched junction nucleotides: 10. In the library, individual cDNA molecules carried attached unique molecular identifiers. TCRdb processed the 5' RACE reads anew with MiXCR; each CDR3 protein has one entry. The data contain tens of thousands of distinct CDR3 sequences, 15% to 17% of them singletons. This sequence originates from an adult who was a healthcare worker with PCR-confirmed SARS-CoV-2 infection or an uninfected control (not recorded which). V gene TRBV6-2 or TRBV6-3 combines with J gene TRBJ1-2; 7 bases match TRBD1. Sequenced: whole blood. CDR3 loop: CASSLPQAGQNYGYTF. For the CDR3, the DNA is TGTGCCAGCAGTTTACCCCAGGCGGGACAGAACTATGGCTACACCTTC.